This TCR beta chain was captured by sequencing in a study of CD8 T cells in ankylosing spondylitis. The authors made TCR beta libraries by quantitative 5'-RACE with molecular barcodes. TCRdb used MiXCR to reprocess the 5' RACE reads, holding one entry per CDR3 protein. The sample lists some 220,000 distinct CDR3 sequences; under 12% were seen once. The germline V gene encodes CDR1 SGHVS and CDR2 FNYEAQ. V shed 4 bases and J 5 bases; nucleotides not matched to a gene: 11. This CDR3 region has 15 residues. This clonotype came up many times. The V call is TRBV7-6, the J call TRBJ2-7; TRBD1 agrees at 7 bases. The sample comprised blood, either unsorted or a sorted T cell fraction (not recorded which). This TCR was sampled from a male donor with ankylosing spondylitis or in good health (not recorded which). CDR3 amino acids: CASSSFSTGFHEQYF. The CDR3 DNA reads as TGTGCCAGCAGCTCTTTTTCGACAGGGTTCCACGAGCAGTACTTC.